These T cell receptor beta chains were read from a single sample in a study of regulatory T cells in long-lasting Graves disease. TCRdb analysed the multiplex PCR reads with MiXCR anew, one entry per CDR3 protein. The sample lists roughly 400,000 distinct CDR3 sequences; roughly 23% were seen once. The sequencing used peripheral blood mononuclear cells (PBMCs), collected when the disease was refractory, from a patient treated with antithyroid drugs. These receptors all come from a female donor with Graves disease. Each CDR3 is given with its conserved first and last residue.

J gene,V gene,CDR3 protein
TRBJ2-5,TRBV19,CASSIGGDGETQYF
TRBJ2-7,TRBV30,CAWMSRGGLSGEQYF
NA,TRBV27,CASSSSWEGGESYTF
TRBJ2-2,TRBV27,CASSFDWRNTGELFF
TRBJ2-4,TRBV7-9,CASSADRVNIQYF
TRBJ2-7,TRBV19,CASSTTDREVYEQYF
TRBJ1-2,TRBV2,CASRGDRGRGYTF
TRBJ2-7,TRBV15,CATSFRDTYEQYF
TRBJ1-2,TRBV10-3,CAISDRGPDGYTF
TRBJ1-1,TRBV29-1,CSVAKGVMNTEAFF
TRBJ2-2,TRBV28,CASSTFKREYAGELFF
TRBJ2-5,TRBV28,CASSHGVAGGNQETQYF
TRBJ1-1,TRBV2,CASRGTEAFF
TRBJ1-4,TRBV5-1,CASKWAGDEKLFF
TRBJ1-1,TRBV28,CASSFMQGNTEAFF
TRBJ2-7,TRBV6-1,CARRRNSYEQYF
TRBJ1-2,TRBV11-2,CASSLERRGGYTF
TRBJ2-5,TRBV11-2,CASAIGDSDQETQYF
TRBJ2-5,TRBV7-9,CASSPGSNVGTQYF
TRBJ2-2,TRBV6-2/TRBV6-3,CASSYSSQGFTGELFF
TRBJ2-3,TRBV10-1,CASSDSGREGDTQYF